The 21 T cell receptor beta chains in this list originate from one sample, sequenced in a study of CD8 T cells in Susac syndrome. It was with random hexamers that roughly 0.5 to 1 ug RNA was reverse transcribed. In TCRdb, the immunoSEQ multiplex PCR reads were re-called with MiXCR into one record per CDR3 protein. The sample yields about 22,000 distinct CDR3 sequences, around 92% seen once. The material sequenced was CD8+ T cells from PBMCs. The receptor source for this set is a human donor in good health.

V is TRBV6-2 or TRBV6-3 and J is TRBJ2-6, with no clear D. The CDR3 is 19 amino acids. Between the trimmed V and J ends, which lost 0 bases and 2 bases, there was a span of 17 bases. CDR1 MNHEY and CDR2 SVGEGT come from the germline V gene. CDR3 sequence: CASSYSSLRSLTGANVLTF. CDR3 DNA sequence: TGTGCCAGCAGTTACTCGAGTCTCCGCTCCCTAACTGGGGCCAACGTCCTGACTTTC.

This rearrangement joins TRBV7-9 to TRBJ2-7; the D gene is possibly TRBD1 (5 bases). V was pared by 6 bases and J by 1 base, with 7 bases between. From germline, CDR1 is SEHNR and CDR2 FQNEAQ (reference sequence). This CDR3 region has 12 residues. The CDR3 DNA sequence: TGTGCCAGCAGTTGGACATCCTACGAGCAGTACTTC. Its translation is CASSWTSYEQYF.

The chain recombines TRBV5-1 with TRBJ1-5; the D gene is possibly TRBD1 (5 bases). The germline V and J ends were trimmed by 4 bases and 1 base, with 12 bases remaining between them. CDR1 is SGHRS, CDR2 YFSETQ, per germline. The CDR3 runs 15 residues. The CDR3 reads CASSLDGASNQPQHF. In DNA form, the CDR3 reads TGCGCCAGCAGCCTGGACGGGGCAAGCAATCAGCCCCAGCATTTT.

The chain combines TRBV14 with TRBJ2-6, with D hard to call. This CDR3 is 18 amino acids long. Trimming took off 0 bases at V and 0 bases at J, with 12 bases between the two ends. CDR1 SGHDN and CDR2 FVKESK come from the germline V gene. The CDR3 bases are TGTGCCAGCAGCCAAGAGACGATGGCGCGCTCTGGGGCCAACGTCCTGACTTTC. It encodes CASSQETMARSGANVLTF.

The V call is TRBV9, the J call TRBJ1-2; D may be TRBD1 (5 bases). Deletions cut 0 bases from V and 3 bases from J, with 6 bases between. Germline loops: CDR1 SGDLS, CDR2 YYNGEE. The CDR3 length is 13 residues. This CDR3 reads CASSVGGDYGYTF. The CDR3 bases are TGTGCCAGCAGCGTAGGGGGGGACTATGGCTACACCTTC.

V gene TRBV7-9 combines with J gene TRBJ2-7, with D possibly TRBD1 on 6 matching bases. Germline-derived CDR1 and CDR2 are SEHNR and FQNEAQ (reference sequence). This CDR3 is built from 14 residues. V was cut by 1 base and J by 2 bases, with 9 bases left in between. CDR3 sequence reads: CASSLVGQPYEQYF. CDR3 in DNA: TGTGCCAGCAGCTTAGTCGGACAGCCCTACGAGCAGTACTTC.

This chain uses TRBV6-5 with TRBJ1-2, with D possibly being TRBD1 (6 bases). Trimming cost V 10 bases and J 6 bases, with 15 bases left between them. This CDR3 comprises 12 residues. Looked up from germline, CDR1 is MNHEY and CDR2 is SVGAGI. The CDR3 coding sequence is TGTGCCACAGGGGAGGGAGTACATGGCTACACCTTC. Protein sequence: CATGEGVHGYTF.

The genes are TRBV19 and TRBJ1-1; D may be TRBD1 (5 bases). Trimming took off 4 bases at V and 3 bases at J, with 15 bases between the two ends. CDR3 length equals 15 residues. Germline values: CDR1 LNHDA, CDR2 SQIVND (reference sequence). In nucleotides, the CDR3 is TGTGCCAGTAGTACCTTCAGGGTAAGGGACACTGAAGCTTTCTTT. It translates to CASSTFRVRDTEAFF. Full variable domain (remainder filled in from reference TRBV19 and TRBJ1-1): DGGITQSPKYLFRKEGQNVTLSCEQNLNHDAMYWYRQDPGQGLRLIYYSQIVNDFQKGDIAEGYSVSREKKESFPLTVTSAQKNPTAFYLCASSTFRVRDTEAFFGQGTRLTVV.

The genes are TRBV5-4 and TRBJ1-2; perhaps TRBD1 as D (5 bases). CDR1 SGHNT and CDR2 YYREEE come from the germline V gene (reference sequence). The CDR3 contains 14 residues. V lost 4 bases and J lost 3, with 13 bases in between. The CDR3 DNA is TGTGCCAGCAGCGGGGAGTCGGGGGACTATGGCTACACCTTC. Translating it yields CASSGESGDYGYTF. Together with reference TRBV5-4 and TRBJ1-2, the CDR3 gives the full variable domain: ETGVTQSPTHLIKTRGQQVTLRCSSQSGHNTVSWYQQALGQGPQFIFQYYREEENGRGNFPPRFSGLQFPNYSSELNVNALELDDSALYLCASSGESGDYGYTFGSGTRLTVV.

The chain is built from TRBV7-8 and TRBJ1-1; TRBD1 aligns across 7 bases. The CDR3 sequence is 17 residues long. Looked up from germline, CDR1 is SGHVS and CDR2 is FQNEAQ. The J segment lost 4 bases and the V segment lost 0 bases, leaving 11 bases of the junction unmatched. CDR3 in amino acids: CASSLARQGGVGTEAFF. The CDR3, as DNA: TGTGCCAGCAGCTTAGCCCGACAGGGTGGGGTGGGCACTGAAGCTTTCTTT.

The rearrangement uses TRBV9 and TRBJ1-1; possible D gene TRBD1, 5 bases. Germline values: CDR1 SGDLS, CDR2 YYNGEE. The CDR3 has 14 residues. V was cut by 3 bases and J by 1 base, with 10 bases left in between. The CDR3 region has the DNA TGTGCCAGCAGCGGAGGAGGGGCGAACACTGAAGCTTTCTTT. This sequence encodes CASSGGGANTEAFF.

The J gene is TRBJ1-1, the V gene TRBV12-3 or TRBV12-4; possible D gene TRBD1, 5 bases. Trimming stripped 6 bases from V and 0 bases from J, with 11 bases between. The CDR3 totals 14 residues. CDR3 residues: CASRKRGMNTEAFF. For the CDR3, the DNA is TGTGCCAGCAGAAAAAGGGGCATGAACACTGAAGCTTTCTTT.

The CDR3 sequence is CASSLGDSSYNEQFF. The CDR3 DNA reads as TGTGCCAGCAGCTTAGGAGACAGCTCCTACAATGAGCAGTTCTTC. The chain has TRBV7-2 and TRBJ2-1, with D possibly matching TRBD1 (5 bases). This CDR3 comprises 15 residues. V lost 1 base, J lost 0 bases, and 7 bases lay in between. Germline lookup yields CDR1 SGHTA and CDR2 FQGNSA.

The chain carries TRBV4-1 and TRBJ1-5, with 7 bases aligning to TRBD1. Germline-derived CDR1 and CDR2 are MGHRA and YSYEKL. CDR3 size: 13 residues. The V and J ends lost 4 bases and 11 bases, in that order; junction bases with no gene match: 8. The CDR3 DNA reads as TGCGCCAGCAGCCCTCCGGGACAGTTTTCCCAGCATTTT. Amino acids: CASSPPGQFSQHF.

V usage is TRBV11-2 and J usage is TRBJ2-3, with TRBD2 as a possible D gene (6 bases). Germline V CDR1 and CDR2: SGHAT, FQNNGV. The CDR3 sequence is 16 residues long. Between the trimmed V and J ends, which lost 4 bases and 7 bases, there was a span of 21 bases. CDR3 DNA: TGTGCCAGCAGCTCATGGGAGGACGGGGAATATAATACGCAGTATTTT. Encoded protein: CASSSWEDGEYNTQYF.

V and J are TRBV6-5 and TRBJ2-7; D unresolved. CDR3 length equals 13 residues. Per the germline V gene, CDR1 is MNHEY and CDR2 is SVGAGI. V was clipped by 0 bases and J by 3 bases, with 6 bases between them. The CDR3 sequence: CASSYSGNYEQYF. CDR3 coding DNA: TGTGCCAGCAGTTACTCTGGGAACTACGAGCAGTACTTC.

The chain has TRBV4-1 and TRBJ1-5, with D hard to call. V was pared by 1 base and J by 1 base, with 8 bases between. Germline loops: CDR1 MGHRA, CDR2 YSYEKL. CDR3 length equals 15 residues. CDR3 bases: TGCGCCAGCAGCCAAGTTACGGGGAGCAATCAGCCCCAGCATTTT. Its translation: CASSQVTGSNQPQHF.

The chain carries TRBV11-2 and TRBJ1-4; D is uncertain. V was trimmed by 0 bases and J by 8 bases, leaving 16 bases between them. Germline V gene sequence: CDR1 SGHAT, CDR2 FQNNGV. This CDR3 spans 16 amino acids. The CDR3 here is CASSLDPLRRAEKLFF. DNA for the CDR3: TGTGCCAGCAGCTTAGATCCCCTGAGGCGGGCAGAAAAACTGTTTTTT. The full variable domain, rest sourced from reference TRBV11-2 and TRBJ1-4, is EAGVAQSPRYKIIEKRQSVAFWCNPISGHATLYWYQQILGQGPKLLIQFQNNGVVDDSQLPKDRFSAERLKGVDSTLKIQPAKLEDSAVYLCASSLDPLRRAEKLFFGSGTQLSVL.

The chain carries TRBV6-2 or TRBV6-3 and TRBJ2-7; D is undetermined. The germline V and J ends were trimmed by 3 bases and 7 bases, with 10 bases remaining between them. The V gene's germline CDR1 is MNHEY and CDR2 SVGEGT. The CDR3 covers 12 residues. The CDR3 nucleotides are TGTGCCAGCAGTTATCGACACACGGAGCAGTACTTC. It yields the protein CASSYRHTEQYF.

The chain employs TRBV6-2 or TRBV6-3 and TRBJ2-3; 10 bases map to TRBD2. Trimming at V came to 0 bases and at J to 6 bases, leaving 9 bases not matched to a gene. This CDR3 has 17 residues. Germline V gives CDR1 MNHEY, CDR2 SVGEGT. DNA of the CDR3: TGTGCCAGCAGTTACTCGATTGAACTAGCGGGGAAGGATACGCAGTATTTT. Its protein is CASSYSIELAGKDTQYF.

This chain connects TRBV9 to TRBJ2-7; 10 nucleotides match TRBD1. This CDR3 is 15 amino acids long. V was pared by 4 bases and J by 4 bases, with 8 bases of the junction left unmatched. Germline V lookup: CDR1 SGDLS, CDR2 YYNGEE. The CDR3 here is CASSPGGTGAYEQYF. Here the CDR3 DNA reads TGTGCCAGCAGCCCCGGGGGGACAGGGGCGTACGAGCAGTACTTC.